This TCR beta chain was sequenced during a study of T cells in Graves' hyperthyroidism and ophthalmopathy. From RNA transcripts, TCR beta CDR3 regions were amplified. Carried out on the TCR CDR3, a first-round RT-PCR used the HTBI primer set. In TCRdb, the multiplex PCR reads were re-called with MiXCR into one record per CDR3 protein. The sample lists 620,000 or so distinct CDR3 sequences; approximately 14% were seen once. This CDR3 region has 13 residues. Between the trimmed V and J ends, which lost 7 bases and 2 bases, there was a span of 12 bases. CDR1 is MNHNS, CDR2 SASEGT, per germline. Ophthalmopathy cases scored 3 or more on the Clinical Activity Score and 4 or more on NOSPECS grade, with duration below 3 months. The study based diagnoses on clinical symptoms, serum thyroxine and TRAb, thyroid ultrasound and orbital computed tomography. Fresh peripheral blood, 8 to 10 ml, was the source of the PBMCs.

Notes on this clonotype: The antigen remains unidentified.

Study-wide results and caveats: Progression to ophthalmopathy was predicted a median of about 6.6 months early.

Material: blood. This TCR came from a woman aged 45-60 years with Graves' ophthalmopathy. The chain is built from TRBV6-1 and TRBJ2-7; no clear D. CDR3 coding DNA: TGTGCCAGCACCTGGGCAGAAACCTACGAGCAGTACTTC. Protein product: CASTWAETYEQYF.